A single sample gave rise to the 5 T cell receptor beta chains below, sequenced in a study of early T cells in non-severe SARS-CoV-2 infection. MiXCR, applied by TCRdb to the 5' RACE reads, yields one record per CDR3 protein. The sample lists some 59,000 distinct CDR3 sequences, 8.7% occurring once. The specimen comprised whole blood, sampled at baseline. These receptors were obtained from an adult who was a healthcare worker with PCR-confirmed SARS-CoV-2 infection or an uninfected control (not recorded which).

This clonotype has only a few counts. The CDR3 DNA follows: TGTGCCAGCCACGGCGGGACTGACACCGGGGAGCTGTTTTTT. Its protein product is CASHGGTDTGELFF. The V and J genes are TRBV18 and TRBJ2-2; D is perhaps TRBD2 (6 bases). Germline CDR1 and CDR2: KGHSH and LQKENI. Trimming removed 8 bases from V and 3 bases from J, with 13 bases in between. The length of the CDR3 is 14 residues.

The rearrangement uses TRBV27 and TRBJ2-7; no clear D. The V and J ends lost 4 bases and 0 bases respectively, with 10 bases between them. The CDR3 has 14 amino acids. Germline-derived CDR1 and CDR2 are MNHEY and SMNVEV (reference sequence). CDR3 coding DNA: TGTGCCAGCAGTTCCTCAGCAGCCTCCTACGAGCAGTACTTC. Amino acid sequence: CASSSSAASYEQYF.

This clonotype was recorded at least ten times. The chain couples TRBV29-1 to TRBJ1-1; 12 nucleotides align to TRBD1. Germline V gene data show CDR1 as SQVTM and CDR2 as ANQGSEA. The CDR3 sequence is 11 residues long. The V segment lost 7 bases and the J segment 6 bases; nucleotides outside the gene matches: 0. The CDR3 bases are TGCAGCGGGGACAGGGGGCCTGAAGCTTTCTTT. Protein: CSGDRGPEAFF.

The genes are TRBV18 and TRBJ1-1; 8 nucleotides align to TRBD1. The junction had 9 bases not matched to a gene; V was cut back by 6 bases and J by 3 bases. Germline assignment: CDR1 KGHSH and CDR2 LQKENI. The CDR3 loop spans 15 amino acids. CDR3 amino acids: CASSRAGGRDTEAFF. The DNA of the CDR3 is TGTGCCAGCTCCCGGGCAGGGGGCAGGGACACTGAAGCTTTCTTT. Using reference TRBV18 and TRBJ1-1 for the parts outside the CDR3, the full variable domain is NAGVMQNPRHLVRRRGQEARLRCSPMKGHSHVYWYRQLPEEGLKFMVYLQKENIIDESGMPKERFSAEFPKEGPSILRIQQVVRGDSAAYFCASSRAGGRDTEAFFGQGTRLTVV.

This clonotype was seen a handful of times. This chain connects TRBV2 to TRBJ2-1; D may be TRBD2 (7 bases). Deletions cut 5 bases from V and 2 bases from J, with 13 bases between. This CDR3 contains 15 residues. Germline V gene sequence: CDR1 SNHLY, CDR2 FYNNEI. Written as DNA, the CDR3 is TGTGCCAGCAGTTCCGGGGGGCTGACCTACAATGAGCAGTTCTTC. It yields the protein CASSSGGLTYNEQFF.